The 23 T cell receptor beta chains in this list originate from one sample, sequenced in a study of blood T cells in healthy people across ages. Then a second PCR, running roughly 6 to 12 cycles, was carried out with a sample-barcoded 5' primer and a J-beta primer mix. TCRdb re-called the 5' RACE reads with MiXCR, one entry per CDR3 protein. The sample consists of roughly 1.5 million distinct CDR3 sequences, approximately 43% of them appearing once. Sequencing used blood. The origin of the receptors is a woman aged 18 to 35 in good health.

The gene calls are TRBV28 and TRBJ2-3; 7 bases are a match to TRBD2. V was clipped by 6 bases and J by 2 bases; unmatched bases: 8. Germline V lookup: CDR1 MDHEN, CDR2 SYDVKM. The CDR3 length is 15 residues. The CDR3 spells CASSPSGAPTDTQYF. In DNA form, the CDR3 reads TGTGCCAGCAGCCCGAGCGGGGCCCCCACAGATACGCAGTATTTT.

This clonotype was detected ten times or more. The chain recombines TRBV29-1 with TRBJ1-6; D gene ambiguous. The CDR3 covers 14 residues. Germline CDR1 is SQVTM and CDR2 is ANQGSEA. The V and J ends lost 8 bases and 3 bases respectively, with 14 bases between them. Written as DNA, the CDR3 is TGCAGCCTATCAGGACGGCTCTATAATTCACCCCTCCACTTT. It encodes CSLSGRLYNSPLHF.

A single count supports this clonotype. Being one base from a much bigger clone, this may be a read error. V is TRBV29-1 and J is TRBJ2-1, with D maybe TRBD2 (6 bases). CDR1 and CDR2 (germline): SQVTM, ANQGSEA. With 6 bases removed from V and 13 bases from J, the gap between germline ends came to 22 bases. CDR3 length: 13 amino acids. The CDR3 DNA reads as TGCAGCGTCGGGAGAATCTTACAAGAGACCCAGTTCTTC. This sequence encodes CSVGRILQETQFF.

This clonotype is a singleton in its sample. The chain links TRBV4-3 to TRBJ2-1; 9 bases match TRBD1. With the DNA end fitting TRBJ2-7 better, the J assignment may be wrong. The CDR3 runs 15 residues. Germline CDR1 LGHNA, CDR2 YSLEER. CDR3 sequence reads: CASSPISGQGYEQYF. In DNA form, the CDR3 reads TGCGCCAGCAGCCCAATATCGGGACAGGGCTACGAGCAGTACTTC.

This clonotype was seen a few times. The gene calls are TRBV29-1 and TRBJ2-1, with D hard to call. V lost 4 bases, J lost 10 bases, and 8 bases lay in between. The V gene's germline CDR1 is SQVTM and CDR2 ANQGSEA. The CDR3 loop spans 10 amino acids. DNA for the CDR3: TGCAGCGTTGTCCAGGCGGAGCAGTTCTTC. Translating gives CSVVQAEQFF.

The genes are TRBV20-1 and TRBJ2-1; tentatively, D is TRBD1 (6 bases). The CDR3 sequence is 16 residues long. Germline V CDR1 and CDR2: DFQATT, SNEGSKA (reference sequence). Trimming removed 5 bases at V and 5 bases at J, with 22 bases between. The CDR3 DNA reads TGCAGTGCTTCCCGCGGTATTGGGGGCAGTCACAATGAGCAGTTCTTC. Its translation is CSASRGIGGSHNEQFF.

At least ten counts were recorded for this clonotype. The chain uses TRBV4-1 and TRBJ2-3; D is ambiguous. This CDR3 spans 12 amino acids. Germline V gene data show CDR1 as MGHRA and CDR2 as YSYEKL. Trimming removed 3 bases at V and 4 bases at J, with 5 bases between. The CDR3 coding sequence is TGCGCCAGCAGCCATGTCCCAGATACGCAGTATTTT. Residues: CASSHVPDTQYF.

The chain carries TRBV6-5 and TRBJ1-2; no clear D gene. CDR1 and CDR2 from the germline V gene are MNHEY and SVGAGI. The CDR3 spans 16 residues. Trimming left V 0 bases short and J 3 bases short, with 14 bases between. The chain's CDR3 is CASSYSGRRPDYGYTF. The DNA of the CDR3 is TGTGCCAGCAGTTACTCGGGGAGACGGCCCGACTATGGCTACACCTTC.

The J gene is TRBJ2-3, the V gene TRBV6-2 or TRBV6-3; maybe TRBD2 (5 bases). CDR1 is MNHEY and CDR2 is SVGEGT in the germline V gene. The CDR3 is 15 residues long. Between the trimmed V and J ends, which lost 6 bases and 6 bases, there was a span of 19 bases. The CDR3 DNA reads as TGTGCCAGCAGCTCCTTTGACCCGAGAGGGGATACGCAGTATTTT. Translating it yields CASSSFDPRGDTQYF.

J is TRBJ1-3 and V is TRBV10-3; 9 bases are shared with TRBD1. The CDR3 contains 13 residues. Germline values: CDR1 ENHRY, CDR2 SYGVKD. The V segment lost 9 bases and the J segment 1 base; nucleotides outside the gene matches: 1. This chain's CDR3 is CAIQGASGNTIYF. The CDR3 region has the DNA TGTGCCATACAGGGGGCTTCTGGAAACACCATATATTTT.

Worth noting for this clonotype: A read error may explain this, as a much larger clone is one base away. V is TRBV11-2 and J is TRBJ2-7; 8 bases line up with TRBD2. This CDR3 has 14 residues. Germline CDR1 is SGHAT and CDR2 is FQNNGV. Here the CDR3 DNA reads TGTGCCAGCAGCGTAGATCCGGGACTAGGTGAGCAGTACTTC. This codes for CASSVDPGLGEQYF.

DNA of the CDR3: TGTGCCAGCAGCCAAGGCGGAGGAGCCCTATCCTACAATGAGCAGTTCTTC. Its translation is CASSQGGGALSYNEQFF. The gene calls are TRBV3-1 and TRBJ2-1; TRBD2 is a possible D gene (5 bases). V gave up 1 base and J gave up 1 base, with 14 bases separating them. The CDR3 sequence is 17 residues long. Germline V gives CDR1 LGHDT, CDR2 YNNKEL (reference sequence).

This chain uses TRBV7-2 with TRBJ2-2; the match to TRBD1 covers 7 bases. Germline trimming cut 5 bases from V and 7 bases from J; bases unmatched to any gene: 19. The CDR3 is 18 residues long. The germline V gene encodes CDR1 SGHTA and CDR2 FQGNSA. This chain's CDR3 is CASSTPLTGRFKYGELFF. In DNA form, the CDR3 reads TGTGCCAGCAGCACTCCTCTGACAGGGCGATTCAAATACGGGGAGCTGTTTTTT.

The chain carries TRBV5-1 and TRBJ1-1; no clear D. The CDR3 length is 15 residues. CDR1 is SGHRS, CDR2 YFSETQ, per germline. V was shortened by 0 bases and J by 1 base, with 10 bases between the two germline ends. Here the CDR3 reads CASSLEVQKNTEAFF. The CDR3, as DNA: TGCGCCAGCAGCTTGGAGGTGCAGAAGAACACTGAAGCTTTCTTT.

This sequence joins TRBV27 and TRBJ2-3, with a tentative D call TRBD2 (5 bases). Trimming stripped 5 bases from V and 7 bases from J, with 13 bases between. CDR3 length equals 13 residues. Germline CDR1 MNHEY, CDR2 SMNVEV (reference sequence). CDR3 region: CASSLGEGYTQYF. The CDR3 region has the DNA TGTGCCAGCAGTCTAGGCGAGGGCTATACGCAGTATTTT.

The chain employs TRBV10-1 and TRBJ1-1, with D perhaps TRBD1 (6 bases). There are 14 residues in the CDR3. The germline CDR1 and CDR2 sequences are WNHNN and SYGVQD (reference sequence). With 7 bases removed from V and 3 bases from J, the gap between germline ends came to 15 bases. Written as DNA, the CDR3 is TGCGCCAGCAACGAGGGACACCGAGACACTGAAGCTTTCTTT. It encodes CASNEGHRDTEAFF.

This clonotype was counted many times. The V call is TRBV28, the J call TRBJ2-3; D is perhaps TRBD1 (6 bases). Looked up from germline, CDR1 is MDHEN and CDR2 is SYDVKM. The ends were cut back, 6 bases at V and 5 bases at J, with 12 bases in the middle. The CDR3 spans 13 residues. For the CDR3, the DNA is TGTGCCAGCAGGCTACAGGGTCAAGATACGCAGTATTTT. This sequence encodes CASRLQGQDTQYF.

The chain employs TRBV20-1 and TRBJ2-7; D perhaps matches TRBD1 (6 bases). V lost 4 bases to trimming and J lost 5 bases, with 15 bases between them. CDR1 and CDR2 from the germline V gene are DFQATT and SNEGSKA (reference sequence). The CDR3 spans 13 residues. CDR3 in amino acids: CSATQGNLDEQYF. CDR3 bases: TGCAGTGCTACACAGGGAAATCTCGACGAGCAGTACTTC.

A single count supports this clonotype. DNA for the CDR3: TGTGCCAGCAGCTTAGCGTCCGAGGATCCCCAGCATTTT. Translated: CASSLASEDPQHF. The gene calls are TRBV7-2 and TRBJ1-5; no firm D call. The CDR3 contains 13 residues. Between the trimmed V and J ends, which lost 0 bases and 10 bases, there was a span of 10 bases. The germline V gene encodes CDR1 SGHTA and CDR2 FQGNSA.

J is TRBJ2-7 and V is TRBV4-2, with 7 bases identical to TRBD1. Germline V CDR1 and CDR2: LGHNA, YNFKEQ. CDR3 length: 14 residues. J lost 2 bases, V lost 4 bases, and 5 bases had no gene match. DNA of the CDR3: TGTGCCAGCAGCCCTAACAGGGGTCCCTACGAGCAGTACTTC. The encoded protein is CASSPNRGPYEQYF.

As regards this clonotype: The DNA is omitted, as the CDR3 cannot be located on it reliably, and the CDR3 follows TCRdb's listing. The chain carries TRBV7-9 and TRBJ1-1; TRBD1, the table's D call, was not compared with the DNA. The germline V gene has CDR1 SEHNR and CDR2 FQNEAQ (reference sequence). The CDR3 is 14 amino acids long, termini counted. The CDR3 sequence is CASSFGTGNTEASF.

This clonotype has a handful of counts. This chain connects TRBV7-3 to TRBJ1-2, with D possibly being TRBD1 (6 bases). CDR1 SGHTA and CDR2 FQGTGA come from the germline V gene. The CDR3 contains 14 residues. The ends were cut back, 5 bases at V and 3 bases at J, with 13 bases in the middle. Here the CDR3 DNA reads TGTGCCAGCAGCCCCTCCCCAGGGGACTATGGCTACACCTTC. It codes for CASSPSPGDYGYTF.

V usage is TRBV29-1 and J usage is TRBJ1-1, with TRBD1 matching over 7 bases. This CDR3 has 14 residues. CDR1 is SQVTM and CDR2 is ANQGSEA in the germline V gene. V lost 3 bases, J lost 5 bases, and 9 bases stayed unmatched. DNA for the CDR3: TGCAGCGTTGAGGTCAGGGGGGTGGGTACTGAAGCTTTCTTT. This sequence encodes CSVEVRGVGTEAFF. Full variable domain (outside the CDR3, taken from reference TRBV29-1 and TRBJ1-1): SAVISQKPSRDICQRGTSLTIQCQVDSQVTMMFWYRQQPGQSLTLIATANQGSEATYESGFVIDKFPISRPNLTFSTLTVSNMSPEDSSIYLCSVEVRGVGTEAFFGQGTRLTVV.